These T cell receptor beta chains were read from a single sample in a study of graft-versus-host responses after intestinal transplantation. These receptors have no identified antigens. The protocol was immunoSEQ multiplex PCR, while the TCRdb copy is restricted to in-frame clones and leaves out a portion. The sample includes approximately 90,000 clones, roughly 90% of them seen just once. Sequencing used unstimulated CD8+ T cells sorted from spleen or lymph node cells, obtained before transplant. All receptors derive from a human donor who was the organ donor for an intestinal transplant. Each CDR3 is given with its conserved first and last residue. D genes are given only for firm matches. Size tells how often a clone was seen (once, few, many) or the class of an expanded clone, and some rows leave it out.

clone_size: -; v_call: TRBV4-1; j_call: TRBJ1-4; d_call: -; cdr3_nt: TGCGCCAGCAGCCAAGAGATAGGGAGCCTTGAAAAACTGTTTTTT; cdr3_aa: CASSQEIGSLEKLFF
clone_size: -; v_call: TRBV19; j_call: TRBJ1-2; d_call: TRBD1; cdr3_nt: TGTGCCAGTAGTATAGTGGAAAAGTCCCCGACAGGGCCGGAGGGCTACACCTTC; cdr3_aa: CASSIVEKSPTGPEGYTF
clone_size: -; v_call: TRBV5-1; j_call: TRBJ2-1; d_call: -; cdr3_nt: TGCGCCAGCAGCAGCCCAACTAGTTATGAGCAGTTCTTC; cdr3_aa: CASSSPTSYEQFF
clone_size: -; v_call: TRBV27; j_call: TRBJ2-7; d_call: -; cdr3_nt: TGTGCCAGCAGTTTATCAGGGAGCGCTTTCTACGAGCAGTACTTC; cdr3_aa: CASSLSGSAFYEQYF
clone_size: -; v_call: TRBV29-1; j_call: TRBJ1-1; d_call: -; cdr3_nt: TGCAGCACTATCGGGGGTAAGAGGGGAACTGAAGCTTTCTTT; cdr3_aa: CSTIGGKRGTEAFF
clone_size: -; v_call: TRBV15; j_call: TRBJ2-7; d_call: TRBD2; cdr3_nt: TGTGCCACCAGCGGACAGGGACTAGCGGGGGGTTACGAGCAGTACTTC; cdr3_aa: CATSGQGLAGGYEQYF
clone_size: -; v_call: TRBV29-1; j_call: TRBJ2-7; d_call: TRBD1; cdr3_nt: TGCAGCGTTAGACTCTCGGACAGGGGCTACGAGCAGTACTTC; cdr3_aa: CSVRLSDRGYEQYF
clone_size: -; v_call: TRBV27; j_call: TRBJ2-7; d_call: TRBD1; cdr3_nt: TGTGCCAGCAGTCCGATGACAGGGGGCAAATACGAGCAGTACTTC; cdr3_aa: CASSPMTGGKYEQYF
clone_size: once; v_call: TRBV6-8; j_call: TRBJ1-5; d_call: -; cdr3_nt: TGTGCCAGCACCGCGCCCCAAACAGGAGATAGCAATCAGCCCCAGCATTTT; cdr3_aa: CASTAPQTGDSNQPQHF
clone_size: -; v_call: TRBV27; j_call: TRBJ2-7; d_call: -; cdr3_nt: TGTGCCAGCAGTTTACGGGGGGCCACAAACTACGAGCAGTACTTC; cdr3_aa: CASSLRGATNYEQYF
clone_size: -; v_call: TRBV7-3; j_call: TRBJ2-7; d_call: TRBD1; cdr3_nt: TGTGCCAGCAGCCTGACAGGGACCGACGAGCAGTACTTC; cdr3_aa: CASSLTGTDEQYF
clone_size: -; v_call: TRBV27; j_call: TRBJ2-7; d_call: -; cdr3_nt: TGTGCCAGCAGTTTAGGAGGGCATTACGAGCAGTACTTC; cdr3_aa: CASSLGGHYEQYF
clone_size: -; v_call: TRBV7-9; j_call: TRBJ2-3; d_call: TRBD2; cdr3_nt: TGTGCCAGCAGCTTTGCCGGGGGGGCAGATACGCAGTATTTT; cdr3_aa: CASSFAGGADTQYF
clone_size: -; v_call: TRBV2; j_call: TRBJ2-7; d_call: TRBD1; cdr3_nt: TGTGCCAGCAGGGCGGGACAGGGGGCCTCCTACGAGCAGTACTTC; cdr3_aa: CASRAGQGASYEQYF
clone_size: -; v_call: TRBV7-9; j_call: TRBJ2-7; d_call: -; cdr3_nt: TGTGCCAGCAGCTTAGAGGGGGTCGACGAGCAGTACTTC; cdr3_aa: CASSLEGVDEQYF
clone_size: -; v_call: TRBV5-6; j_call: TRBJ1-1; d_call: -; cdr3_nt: TGTGCCAGCAGCTTGGGGTTCGGCACTGAAGCTTTCTTT; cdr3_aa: CASSLGFGTEAFF
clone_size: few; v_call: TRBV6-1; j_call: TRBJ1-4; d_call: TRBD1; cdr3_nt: TGTGCCAGCAGCCTTGACAGGGGGGATGAAAAACTGTTTTTT; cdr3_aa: CASSLDRGDEKLFF
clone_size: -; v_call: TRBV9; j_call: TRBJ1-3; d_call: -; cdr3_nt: TGTGCCAGCAGCGTAGGGGTAGGGGCTGGAAACACCATATATTTT; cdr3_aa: CASSVGVGAGNTIYF
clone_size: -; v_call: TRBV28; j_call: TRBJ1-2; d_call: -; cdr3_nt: TGTGCCAGCGAGGGTTTTGGCTATGGCTACACCTTC; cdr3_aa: CASEGFGYGYTF
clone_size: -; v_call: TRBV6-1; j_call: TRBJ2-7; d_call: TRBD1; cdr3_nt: TGTGCCAGCCGAAGCAAGACAGGGTCGGCCTACGAGCAGTACTTC; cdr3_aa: CASRSKTGSAYEQYF
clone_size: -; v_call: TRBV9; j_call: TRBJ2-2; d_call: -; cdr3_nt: TGTGCCAGCAGCACACAACGAGGACGGGAGAACACCGGGGAGCTGTTTTTT; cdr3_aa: CASSTQRGRENTGELFF
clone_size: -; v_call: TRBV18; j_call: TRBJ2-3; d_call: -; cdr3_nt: TGTGCCAGCTCACCACAGTCGCTCAGGGGCACAGATACGCAGTATTTT; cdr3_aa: CASSPQSLRGTDTQYF
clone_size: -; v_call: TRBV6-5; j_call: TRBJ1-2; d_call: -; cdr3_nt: TGTGCCAGCAGTTCCTTCTGGACAGCCTATGGCTACACCTTC; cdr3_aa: CASSSFWTAYGYTF
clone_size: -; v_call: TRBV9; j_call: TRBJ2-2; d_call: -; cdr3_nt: TGTGCCAGCAGCCCACCGGTTAATACCGGGGAGCTGTTTTTT; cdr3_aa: CASSPPVNTGELFF
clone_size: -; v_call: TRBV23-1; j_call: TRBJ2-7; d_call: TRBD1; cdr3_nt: TGCGCCAGCAGTCGACCCAAAATCCGGGACAGAACCTTCTGGTACGAGCAGTACTTC; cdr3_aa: CASSRPKIRDRTFWYEQYF
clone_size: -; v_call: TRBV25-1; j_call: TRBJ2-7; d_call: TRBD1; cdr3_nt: TGTGCCAGCAGGAGGACAGGCAGCTACGAGCAGTACTTC; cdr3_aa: CASRRTGSYEQYF
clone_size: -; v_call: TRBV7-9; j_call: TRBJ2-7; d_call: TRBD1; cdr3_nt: TGTGCCAGCAGCTTATCAGGGGGCAATTACGAGCAGTACTTC; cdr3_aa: CASSLSGGNYEQYF
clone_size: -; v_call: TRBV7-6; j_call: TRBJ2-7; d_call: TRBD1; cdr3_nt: TGTGCCAGCAGCTCCGGGACAGAGGACGAGCAGTACTTC; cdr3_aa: CASSSGTEDEQYF
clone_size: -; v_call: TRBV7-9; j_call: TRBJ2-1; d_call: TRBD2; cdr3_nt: TGTGCCAGCAGCTTCCGGGGGGGCGGTGAGCAGTTCTTC; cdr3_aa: CASSFRGGGEQFF
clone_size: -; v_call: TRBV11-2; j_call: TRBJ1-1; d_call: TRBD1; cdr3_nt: TGTGCCAGCAGCTTCAGGGACAGGGAACCGAACACTGAAGCTTTCTTT; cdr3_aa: CASSFRDREPNTEAFF
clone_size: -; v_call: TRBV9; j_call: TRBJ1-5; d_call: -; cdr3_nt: TGTGCCAGCAGCGTAGAGGGGGACGGTCAGCCCCAGCATTTT; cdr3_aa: CASSVEGDGQPQHF
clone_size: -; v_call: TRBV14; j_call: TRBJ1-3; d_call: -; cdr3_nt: TGTGCCAGCCGCGGCTCTGGAAACACCATATATTTT; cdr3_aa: CASRGSGNTIYF
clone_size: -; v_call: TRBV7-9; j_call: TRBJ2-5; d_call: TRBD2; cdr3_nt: TGTGCCAGCAGCCCTCCGGTTCGGGGGGTGGGAGAGACCCAGTACTTC; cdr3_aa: CASSPPVRGVGETQYF
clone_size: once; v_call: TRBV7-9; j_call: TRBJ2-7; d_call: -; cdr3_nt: TGTGCCAGCAGCGATCGGGTCTACGAGCAGTACTTC; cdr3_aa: CASSDRVYEQYF
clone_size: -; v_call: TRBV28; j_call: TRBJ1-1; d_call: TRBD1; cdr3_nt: TGTGCCAGCAGTGCACAGGGGATGAACACTGAAGCTTTCTTT; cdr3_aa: CASSAQGMNTEAFF
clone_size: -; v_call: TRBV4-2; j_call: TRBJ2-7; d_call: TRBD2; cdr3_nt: TGTGCCAGCAGCCCGGGGGGGGCGGCCGAGCAGTACTTC; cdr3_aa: CASSPGGAAEQYF
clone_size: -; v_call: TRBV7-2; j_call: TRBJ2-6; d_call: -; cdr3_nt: TGTGCCAGACTATCTGGGGCCAACGTCCTGACTTTC; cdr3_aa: CARLSGANVLTF
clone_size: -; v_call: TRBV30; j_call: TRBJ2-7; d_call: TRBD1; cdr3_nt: TGTGCCTGGAGTGCCGGGACAGGGGCGTACGAGCAGTACTTC; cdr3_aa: CAWSAGTGAYEQYF
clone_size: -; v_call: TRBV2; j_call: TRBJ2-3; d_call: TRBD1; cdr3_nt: TGTGCCAGCAGGGCGACAGGGGCGTCCACAGATACGCAGTATTTT; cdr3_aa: CASRATGASTDTQYF
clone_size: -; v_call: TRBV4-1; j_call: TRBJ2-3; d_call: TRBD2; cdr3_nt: TGCGCCAGCAGCCCAAGGAGTAGCGGGGACTACACAGATACGCAGTATTTT; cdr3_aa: CASSPRSSGDYTDTQYF
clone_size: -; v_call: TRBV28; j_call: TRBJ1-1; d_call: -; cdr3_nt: TGTGCCAGCAGTTCCTCGGACAGGAACACTGAAGCTTTCTTT; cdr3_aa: CASSSSDRNTEAFF
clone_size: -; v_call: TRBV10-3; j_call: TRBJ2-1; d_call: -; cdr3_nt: TGTGCCATCAGTGCAAGGCGGGGTACCACCTACAATGAGCAGTTCTTC; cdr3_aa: CAISARRGTTYNEQFF
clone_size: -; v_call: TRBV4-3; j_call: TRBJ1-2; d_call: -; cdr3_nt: TGCGCCAGCAGCCAAGAAGTCAGGGCTAACTATGGCTACACCTTC; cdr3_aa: CASSQEVRANYGYTF
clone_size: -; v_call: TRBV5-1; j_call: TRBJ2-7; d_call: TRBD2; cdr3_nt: TGCGCCAGCAGCTTGAAACTAGCGGGGAGGGAGGAGCAGTACTTC; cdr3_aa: CASSLKLAGREEQYF
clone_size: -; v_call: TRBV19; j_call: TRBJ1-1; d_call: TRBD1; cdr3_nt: TGTGCCAGTAGTCTGGACAGGGAGGGGAACACTGAAGCTTTCTTT; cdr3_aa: CASSLDREGNTEAFF